The clone carrying this T cell receptor beta chain showed up just a few times. Time point defined: newly diagnosed GD, antithyroid drugs for less than 3 months. Preparation of the TCR library used RNA extracted from PBMCs. Building the TCR beta libraries relied on iRepertoire HTBI primers, and CDR3 regions underwent Arm-PCR. TCRdb analysed the multiplex PCR reads with MiXCR anew, one entry per CDR3 protein. The sample consists of about 330,000 distinct CDR3 sequences, around 16% of them appearing once. These data come from a study of regulatory T cells in long-lasting Graves disease. There are 13 residues in the CDR3. V lost 4 bases to trimming and J lost 2 bases, with 9 bases between them. Per the germline V gene, CDR1 is SGHRS and CDR2 is YFSETQ. The same sample was also studied in work on T cells in Graves' hyperthyroidism and ophthalmopathy. As that report states: Primed by the HTBI set, a first-round RT-PCR was run on the TCR CDR3.

This chain connects TRBV5-1 to TRBJ2-5, with D unresolved. This material consisted of peripheral blood mononuclear cells (PBMCs), taken at new diagnosis, from a patient treated with antithyroid drugs. This TCR was recovered from a woman under 30 with Graves disease. The CDR3 DNA sequence: TGCGCCAGCAGCCAGGACCTACAAGAGACCCAGTACTTC. Protein product: CASSQDLQETQYF. Full variable domain (outside the CDR3, taken from reference TRBV5-1 and TRBJ2-5): KAGVTQTPRYLIKTRGQQVTLSCSPISGHRSVSWYQQTPGQGLQFLFEYFSETQRNKGNFPGRFSGRQFSNSRSEMNVSTLELGDSALYLCASSQDLQETQYFGPGTRLLVL.